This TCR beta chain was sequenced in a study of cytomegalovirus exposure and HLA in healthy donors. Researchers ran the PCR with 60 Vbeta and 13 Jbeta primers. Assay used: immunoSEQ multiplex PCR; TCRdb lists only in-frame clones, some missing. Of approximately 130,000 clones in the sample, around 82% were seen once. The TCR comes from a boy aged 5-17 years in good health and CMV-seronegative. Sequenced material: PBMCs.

The CDR3 is CASSPRTSGSDTQYF. CDR3 DNA sequence: TGTGCCAGCAGCCCCAGGACTAGCGGGAGTGATACGCAGTATTTT. The chain carries TRBV5-6 and TRBJ2-3; 13 bases are shared with TRBD2. The CDR3 is 15 amino acids. V gave up 4 bases and J gave up 6 bases; unmatched junction bases: 5. Per germline, CDR1 SGHDT and CDR2 YYEEEE.